A single sample is the source of the 7 T cell receptor beta chains below, sequenced in a study of preoperative IRX-2 immunotherapy in early breast cancer. Some clones are missing from TCRdb's copy, which holds only in-frame ones; the method was immunoSEQ multiplex PCR. The sample includes around 95,000 clones, more than 80% of them seen just once. Stated treatment: preoperative locoregional IRX-2 cytokine immunotherapy. Sequencing was performed on tumor tissue, taken after IRX-2 immunotherapy. The receptors were gathered from a human donor with breast cancer.

CDR3 amino acids: CASILGQTTGELFF. The CDR3 DNA reads as TGTGCCAGCATCCTGGGACAGACCACCGGGGAGCTGTTTTTT. J is TRBJ2-2 and V is TRBV6-8; 7 bases map to TRBD1. V lost 7 bases to trimming and J lost 4 bases; unmatched junction nucleotides: 6. The CDR3 sequence is 14 residues long. From germline, CDR1 is MNHGY and CDR2 SAAAGT.

The chain couples TRBV5-1 to TRBJ1-6; D ambiguous. V was pared by 0 bases and J by 7 bases, with 8 bases between. CDR1 SGHRS and CDR2 YFSETQ come from the germline V gene. The CDR3 has 14 amino acids. CDR3 amino acids: CASSLALENSPLHF. CDR3 DNA sequence: TGCGCCAGCAGCTTGGCACTGGAGAATTCACCCCTCCACTTT.

This chain uses TRBV2 with TRBJ1-6, with a weak D call TRBD1 (6 bases). The CDR3 is made up of 18 amino acids. Trimming stripped 5 bases from V and 7 bases from J, with 24 bases between. Germline V gene sequence: CDR1 SNHLY, CDR2 FYNNEI. CDR3 DNA: TGTGCCAGCAGTAACGGGCTCACAGGGAATCTCTGGAATTCACCCCTCCACTTT. It codes for CASSNGLTGNLWNSPLHF.

The chain carries TRBV6-8 and TRBJ1-2; D uncertain. The CDR3 sequence is 17 residues long. V dropped 2 bases and J dropped 4 bases, with 20 bases sitting between them. Germline V CDR1 and CDR2: MNHGY, SAAAGT. CDR3 coding DNA: TGTGCCAGCAGTTACGCGTCCGGGTCCTTGAAATTCTATGGCTACACCTTC. Its protein product is CASSYASGSLKFYGYTF.

This clone was seen a few times. The V gene is TRBV6-8, the J gene TRBJ1-5; no clear D gene. Germline values: CDR1 MNHGY, CDR2 SAAAGT. With 5 bases removed from V and 5 bases from J, the gap between germline ends came to 13 bases. The CDR3 has 14 residues. The CDR3 bases are TGTGCCAGCAGTCCCTCCGGGGATTATCAGCCCCAGCATTTT. Its protein product is CASSPSGDYQPQHF.

This sequence joins TRBV27 and TRBJ1-4; D is undetermined. CDR3 length: 15 amino acids. V was shortened by 5 bases and J by 8 bases, with 18 bases between the two germline ends. CDR1 is MNHEY, CDR2 SMNVEV, per germline (reference sequence). The CDR3 sequence: CASSDGEGSREKLFF. The CDR3 coding sequence is TGTGCCAGCAGTGACGGGGAGGGCAGTAGGGAAAAACTGTTTTTT. The full variable domain, rest sourced from reference TRBV27 and TRBJ1-4, is EAQVTQNPRYLITVTGKKLTVTCSQNMNHEYMSWYRQDPGLGLRQIYYSMNVEVTDKGDVPEGYKVSRKEKRNFPLILESPSPNQTSLYFCASSDGEGSREKLFFGSGTQLSVL.

CDR3 nucleotide sequence: TGTGCCAGCTCACTTCAAAACCCGGGACGATCGTTCTCCTACGAGCAGTACTTC. Its protein product is CASSLQNPGRSFSYEQYF. V is TRBV18 and J is TRBJ2-7; D is tentatively TRBD1 or TRBD2 (5 bases each). This CDR3 is built from 18 residues. The germline V gene has CDR1 KGHSH and CDR2 LQKENI. The V end was cut by 4 bases, the J end by 0 bases, with 22 bases between. The full variable domain, its missing parts supplied by reference TRBV18 and TRBJ2-7, is NAGVMQNPRHLVRRRGQEARLRCSPMKGHSHVYWYRQLPEEGLKFMVYLQKENIIDESGMPKERFSAEFPKEGPSILRIQQVVRGDSAAYFCASSLQNPGRSFSYEQYFGPGTRLTVT.